Listed below are T cell receptor beta chains from one sample, sequenced in a study of vaccination effects on CD4 cells after COVID-19. The antigens for these receptors are not known. The protocol was immunoSEQ multiplex PCR, while the TCRdb copy is restricted to in-frame clones and leaves out a portion. In the table there are approximately 74,000 clones, around four fifths of which are singletons. Sequencing was performed on CD4+ T cells from PBMCs cultured with HCoV-OC43 spike peptides, taken after COVID-19 vaccination. These receptors all come from a human donor who received a COVID-19 vaccine. Each CDR3 is given with its conserved first and last residue. Each record gives: J gene, V gene, D gene, clone size, CDR3 DNA, CDR3 protein. A D gene is named only where the DNA matches it firmly. Some rows mark clone size as missing; the rest say once, few, many or name a class of expanded clone.

j_gene: TRBJ1-4
v_gene: TRBV5-1
d_gene: NA
abundance: NA
CDR3nt: TGCGCCAGCAGCGAAAATCCCTCCGAGGGGGAAAAACTGTTTTTT
CDR3aa: CASSENPSEGEKLFF

j_gene: TRBJ1-1
v_gene: TRBV9
d_gene: NA
abundance: NA
CDR3nt: TGTGCCAGCAGCGTAGGAGGAGCAGGGAACACTGAAGCTTTCTTT
CDR3aa: CASSVGGAGNTEAFF

j_gene: TRBJ1-6
v_gene: TRBV27
d_gene: NA
abundance: NA
CDR3nt: TGTGCCAGCACCTCCCCGGGGAATTCACCCCTCCACTTT
CDR3aa: CASTSPGNSPLHF

j_gene: TRBJ2-5
v_gene: TRBV11-2
d_gene: NA
abundance: NA
CDR3nt: TGTGCCAGCAGCTTAGCGGGGACCCAGTACTTC
CDR3aa: CASSLAGTQYF

j_gene: TRBJ1-2
v_gene: TRBV5-6
d_gene: NA
abundance: NA
CDR3nt: TGTGCCAGCAGCCGGGGGGGTACGTGGGCGCATCGAACAGACTATGGCTACACCTTC
CDR3aa: CASSRGGTWAHRTDYGYTF

j_gene: TRBJ1-1
v_gene: TRBV21-1
d_gene: NA
abundance: NA
CDR3nt: TGTGCCAGCAGCACCCGGGACAGGAAAAACACTGAAGCTTTCTTT
CDR3aa: CASSTRDRKNTEAFF

j_gene: TRBJ1-1
v_gene: TRBV3-1/TRBV3-2
d_gene: TRBD1
abundance: NA
CDR3nt: TGTGCCAGCAGTCGACAGGGAAGCACTGAAGCTTTCTTT
CDR3aa: CASSRQGSTEAFF

j_gene: TRBJ1-1
v_gene: TRBV27
d_gene: TRBD1
abundance: few
CDR3nt: TGTGCCAGCAGTTCGGGGACAGGGGGCCTGGGTGAAGCTTTCTTT
CDR3aa: CASSSGTGGLGEAFF

j_gene: TRBJ2-5
v_gene: TRBV5-1
d_gene: NA
abundance: NA
CDR3nt: TGCGCCAGCAGGGCGGGACCGCGGGAAGAGACCCAGTACTTC
CDR3aa: CASRAGPREETQYF

j_gene: TRBJ2-3
v_gene: TRBV6-1
d_gene: NA
abundance: NA
CDR3nt: TGTGCCAGCAGTGAAGCTGGGGCAGGGAGTGCAGATACGCAGTATTTT
CDR3aa: CASSEAGAGSADTQYF

j_gene: TRBJ1-3
v_gene: TRBV6-5
d_gene: NA
abundance: NA
CDR3nt: TGTGCCAGCGAATTCCAGATCCGCTCTGGAAACACCATATATTTT
CDR3aa: CASEFQIRSGNTIYF

j_gene: TRBJ2-3
v_gene: TRBV27
d_gene: NA
abundance: few
CDR3nt: TGTGCCAGCAGTTGGGACCGGAGCACAGATACGCAGTATTTT
CDR3aa: CASSWDRSTDTQYF

j_gene: TRBJ1-5
v_gene: TRBV28
d_gene: TRBD1
abundance: NA
CDR3nt: TGTGCCAGCAGTATTACAGGGGGCGTTCAGCCCCAGCATTTT
CDR3aa: CASSITGGVQPQHF